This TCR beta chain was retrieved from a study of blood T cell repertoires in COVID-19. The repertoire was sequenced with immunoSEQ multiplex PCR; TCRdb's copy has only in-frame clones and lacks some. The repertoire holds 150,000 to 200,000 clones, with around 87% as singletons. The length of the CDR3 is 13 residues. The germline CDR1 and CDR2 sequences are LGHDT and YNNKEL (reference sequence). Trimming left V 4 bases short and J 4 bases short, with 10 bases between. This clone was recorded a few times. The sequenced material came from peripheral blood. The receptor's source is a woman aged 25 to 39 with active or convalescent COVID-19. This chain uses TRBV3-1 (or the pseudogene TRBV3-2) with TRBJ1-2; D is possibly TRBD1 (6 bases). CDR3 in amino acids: CASSPQGFYGYTF. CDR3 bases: TGTGCCAGCAGCCCACAGGGCTTCTATGGCTACACCTTC.